Listed below are T cell receptor beta chains from one sample, sequenced in a study of T cells after yellow fever vaccination. TCRdb called the 5' RACE reads again in MiXCR, with one record for every CDR3 protein. The table includes about 210,000 distinct CDR3 sequences, approximately 6.3% detected once. The sample in question was CD4+ T cells sorted from PBMCs, obtained on the day of the yellow fever booster vaccination. The source of these receptors is a man aged 30 to 45 who received the YFV17D yellow fever vaccine. Each CDR3 is given with its conserved first and last residue. A D gene is named only where the DNA matches it firmly. Rows may omit the clone size; those that give it use once, few, many or a size class.

size	length	V	J	D	DNA	CDR3
.	13	TRBV2	TRBJ1-2	.	TGTGCCAGCAGTTTGGGGGCGCGCTATGGCTACACCTTC	CASSLGARYGYTF
few	16	TRBV16	TRBJ1-6	.	TGTGCCAGCAGCGAGGCAGCCAGCTCCTATAATTCACCCCTCCACTTT	CASSEAASSYNSPLHF
.	20	TRBV18	TRBJ2-3	TRBD2	TGTGCCAGCTCACCATCGCGCGGGTCGCTAGCGGGAGTGACTGGAGATACGCAGTATTTT	CASSPSRGSLAGVTGDTQYF
few	12	TRBV12-3/TRBV12-4	TRBJ2-3	TRBD2	TGTGCCAGCAGTTGGGAGGGGGATACGCAGTATTTT	CASSWEGDTQYF
once	17	TRBV4-1	TRBJ2-7	.	TGCGCCAGCAGCCAAGAACCTACATACAGGGATTCCTACGAGCAGTACTTC	CASSQEPTYRDSYEQYF
.	15	TRBV6-1	TRBJ2-7	.	TGTGCCAGCAGGAGATACCGGGACAACTCCTACGAGCAGTACTTC	CASRRYRDNSYEQYF
many	15	TRBV20-1	TRBJ2-3	.	TGCAGTGCTAGAGATGTGGTGACAGTCACAGATACGCAGTATTTT	CSARDVVTVTDTQYF
few	14	TRBV12-3/TRBV12-4	TRBJ1-1	.	TGTGCCAGCAGTCCCAGCCTACAGGACCGTGAAGCTTTCTTT	CASSPSLQDREAFF
few	14	TRBV20-1	TRBJ2-1	TRBD2	TGCAGTGCTAGACGGTCTAGCGGGGACAATGAGCAGTTCTTC	CSARRSSGDNEQFF
many	13	TRBV5-1	TRBJ2-5	.	TGCGCCAGCAGCCACAGAAGAGAAGAGACCCAGTACTTC	CASSHRREETQYF
many	12	TRBV28	TRBJ2-7	.	TGTGCCAGCACGGACAGCTCCTACGAGCAGTACTTC	CASTDSSYEQYF
.	20	TRBV10-3	TRBJ2-7	TRBD2	TGTGCCATCAGTGGGTTGGTGACAACCCGGACTAGCGGGAGGGCCTCCGAGCAGTACTTC	CAISGLVTTRTSGRASEQYF
many	15	TRBV20-1	TRBJ2-1	TRBD2	TGCAGTGCCACATCGCGCGCGGGAGTACGTAGTGAGCAGTTCTTC	CSATSRAGVRSEQFF
many	14	TRBV6-2/TRBV6-3	TRBJ2-7	TRBD2	TGTGCCAGCAGTTACGGGCTAGCGGGAGTTCAGCAGTACTTC	CASSYGLAGVQQYF
.	13	TRBV5-1	TRBJ2-1	.	TGCGCCAGCAGCATCGGGCCCGTGGGTGAGCAGTTCTTC	CASSIGPVGEQFF
few	13	TRBV29-1	TRBJ1-1	TRBD1	TGCAGCGTTGGAAGGGGGCTGGGCACTGAAGCTTTCTTT	CSVGRGLGTEAFF
many	16	TRBV5-1	TRBJ2-5	.	TGCGCCAGCAGCTTAGTTGCGGGCGTAATGGTGGAGACCCAGTACTTC	CASSLVAGVMVETQYF
few	18	TRBV2	TRBJ2-6	TRBD1	TGTGCCAGCAGCCTACAGGGGGCGGTAGGTGCTGGGGCCAACGTCCTGACTTTC	CASSLQGAVGAGANVLTF
few	16	TRBV20-1	TRBJ2-3	TRBD2	TGCAGTGCCCCAGGACTAGCGGGTTCTAGCACAGATACGCAGTATTTT	CSAPGLAGSSTDTQYF
many	13	TRBV7-8	TRBJ2-7	.	TGTGCCAGCAGCTTATCTCCTATGGGCGAGCAGTACTTC	CASSLSPMGEQYF
few	13	TRBV20-1	TRBJ1-5	.	TGCAGTGCTGCCGGGACCAACAATCAGCCCCAGCATTTT	CSAAGTNNQPQHF
few	14	TRBV20-1	TRBJ2-7	TRBD2	TGCAGTGCTCCAACTAGCGGGGCAACCGGCGAGCAGTACTTC	CSAPTSGATGEQYF
many	11	TRBV20-1	TRBJ2-2	TRBD2	TGCAGTGCTCCGGGGGGGAAAGAGCTGTTTTTT	CSAPGGKELFF
many	13	TRBV30	TRBJ2-6	.	TGTGCCTGGGGGACGTCTGGGGCCAACGTCCTGACTTTC	CAWGTSGANVLTF
few	15	TRBV7-2	TRBJ1-5	.	TGTGCCAGCAGCTTTCATCAGGGTTTAGGCCAGCCCCAGCATTTT	CASSFHQGLGQPQHF
many	17	TRBV12-3/TRBV12-4	TRBJ2-4	TRBD2	TGTGCCAGCAGCAATGGGGGGGGGACCTTAGCCAAAAACATTCAGTACTTC	CASSNGGGTLAKNIQYF
many	16	TRBV6-2/TRBV6-3	TRBJ2-7	.	TGTGCCAGCCGGCGTTCGGGAGTCAGTGGGGGGACCGAGCAGTACTTC	CASRRSGVSGGTEQYF
few	16	TRBV6-1	TRBJ2-4	.	TGTGCCAGCAGTGAAAGGGAGGGGGGGGCCAAAAACATTCAGTACTTC	CASSEREGGAKNIQYF
few	13	TRBV7-9	TRBJ1-1	.	TGTGCCAGCAGCTTTCAGGGTGGAACTGAAGCTTTCTTT	CASSFQGGTEAFF
few	18	TRBV10-3	TRBJ2-6	.	TGTGCCATCAGTTTATACCCCCTCACAGGGACTGGGGCCAACGTCCTGACTTTC	CAISLYPLTGTGANVLTF
few	15	TRBV20-1	TRBJ2-5	TRBD2	TGCAGTGCTAGTTTACCTAGCGGGCTACAAGAGACCCAGTACTTC	CSASLPSGLQETQYF
many	15	TRBV9	TRBJ2-1	.	TGTGCCAGCAGCGTAGGAGGGGATCCATACAATGAGCAGTTCTTC	CASSVGGDPYNEQFF
few	13	TRBV7-2	TRBJ1-1	.	TGTGCCAGCAGCCTCTACCGGGACACTGAAGCTTTCTTT	CASSLYRDTEAFF
few	13	TRBV12-3/TRBV12-4	TRBJ1-1	.	TGTGCCAGCAGTCCTACTGAGGCAGGCGGAGCTTTCTTT	CASSPTEAGGAFF
few	15	TRBV7-2	TRBJ2-2	TRBD1	TGTGCCAGCAGCTTTAGGGACAGAAGCACCGGGGAGCTGTTTTTT	CASSFRDRSTGELFF
.	14	TRBV20-1	TRBJ1-4	.	TGCAGTGCTTCGTTACTTGCAACTAATGAAAAACTGTTTTTT	CSASLLATNEKLFF
.	18	TRBV12-3/TRBV12-4	TRBJ2-7	TRBD2	TGTGCCAGCAACCCCGGGACTAGCGGGGTTTTTACGACCTACGAGCAGTACTTC	CASNPGTSGVFTTYEQYF
few	16	TRBV20-1	TRBJ2-1	.	TGCTGTGCTAGAGTAGGGACTTACCTCTCCTACAATGAGCAGTTCTTC	CCARVGTYLSYNEQFF
few	15	TRBV7-2	TRBJ2-5	.	TGTGCCAGCAGCTTAATAAGTTCCGGCTTCGGGACCCAGTACTTC	CASSLISSGFGTQYF
many	14	TRBV29-1	TRBJ2-3	.	TGCAGCGTTGAAGAGGGGGCGGCGGGTGGTACGCAGTATTTT	CSVEEGAAGGTQYF
few	14	TRBV28	TRBJ2-7	TRBD2	TGTGCCACCCTGGGACTAGCGGCCACCTACGAGCAGTACTTC	CATLGLAATYEQYF